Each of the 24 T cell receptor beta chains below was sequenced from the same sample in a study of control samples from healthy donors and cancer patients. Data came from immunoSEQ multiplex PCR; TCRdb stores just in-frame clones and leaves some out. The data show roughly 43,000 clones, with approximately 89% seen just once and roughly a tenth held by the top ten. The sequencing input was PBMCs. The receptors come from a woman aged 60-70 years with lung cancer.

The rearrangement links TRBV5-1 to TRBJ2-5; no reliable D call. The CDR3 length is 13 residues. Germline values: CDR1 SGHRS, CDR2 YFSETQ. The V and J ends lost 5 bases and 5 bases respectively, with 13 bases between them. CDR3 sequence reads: CASRTSSGETQYF. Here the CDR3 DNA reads TGCGCCAGCAGAACGAGCTCCGGGGAGACCCAGTACTTC.

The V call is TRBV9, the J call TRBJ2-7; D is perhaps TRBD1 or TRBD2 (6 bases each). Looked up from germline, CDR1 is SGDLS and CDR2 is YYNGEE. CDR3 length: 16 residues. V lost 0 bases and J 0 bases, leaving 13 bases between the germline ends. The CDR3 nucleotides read TGTGCCAGCAGCGTAGGGGGGGCCACGGCCTCCTACGAGCAGTACTTC. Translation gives CASSVGGATASYEQYF.

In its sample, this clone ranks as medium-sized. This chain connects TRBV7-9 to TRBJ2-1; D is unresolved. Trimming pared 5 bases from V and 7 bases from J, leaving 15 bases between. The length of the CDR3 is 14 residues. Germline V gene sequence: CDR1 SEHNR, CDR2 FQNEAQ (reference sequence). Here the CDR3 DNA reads TGTGCCAGCAGCCCGGGTCACCCTTTGAATGAGCAGTTCTTC. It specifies CASSPGHPLNEQFF.

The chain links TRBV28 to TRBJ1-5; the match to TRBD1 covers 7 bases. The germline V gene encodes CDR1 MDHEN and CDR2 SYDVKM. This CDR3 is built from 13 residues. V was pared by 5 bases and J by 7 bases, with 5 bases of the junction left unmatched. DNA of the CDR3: TGTGCCAGCAGTAGGGACAGTAAACAGCCCCAGCATTTT. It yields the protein CASSRDSKQPQHF.

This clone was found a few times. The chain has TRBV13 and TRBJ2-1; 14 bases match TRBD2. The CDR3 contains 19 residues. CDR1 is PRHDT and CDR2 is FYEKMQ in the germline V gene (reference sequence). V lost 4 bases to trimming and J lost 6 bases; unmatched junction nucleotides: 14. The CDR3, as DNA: TGTGCCAGCAGCTCCTACCGATACGGGACTAGCGGGAGTATCAATGAGCAGTTCTTC. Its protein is CASSSYRYGTSGSINEQFF. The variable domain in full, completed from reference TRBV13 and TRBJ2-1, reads AAGVIQSPRHLIKEKRETATLKCYPIPRHDTVYWYQQGPGQDPQFLISFYEKMQSDKGSIPDRFSAQQFSDYHSELNMSSLELGDSALYFCASSSYRYGTSGSINEQFFGPGTRLTVL.

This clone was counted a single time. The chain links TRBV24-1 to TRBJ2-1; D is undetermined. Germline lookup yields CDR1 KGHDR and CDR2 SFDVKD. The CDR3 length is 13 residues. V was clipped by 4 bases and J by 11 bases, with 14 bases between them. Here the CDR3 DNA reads TGTGCCACCAGTGACCCCCCGATAGCCAAGCAGTTCTTC. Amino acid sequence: CATSDPPIAKQFF.

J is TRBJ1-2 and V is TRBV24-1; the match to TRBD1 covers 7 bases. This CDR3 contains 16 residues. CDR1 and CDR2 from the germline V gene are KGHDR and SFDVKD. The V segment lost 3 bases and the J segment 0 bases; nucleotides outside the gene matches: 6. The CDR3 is CATSDVPGTANYGYTF. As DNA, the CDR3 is TGTGCCACCAGTGATGTTCCCGGGACAGCTAACTATGGCTACACCTTC.

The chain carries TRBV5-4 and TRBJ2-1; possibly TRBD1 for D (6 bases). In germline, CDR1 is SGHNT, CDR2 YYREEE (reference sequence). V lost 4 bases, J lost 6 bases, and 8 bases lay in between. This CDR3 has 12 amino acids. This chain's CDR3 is CASSQDSNEQFF. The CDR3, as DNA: TGTGCCAGCAGCCAGGACAGCAATGAGCAGTTCTTC.

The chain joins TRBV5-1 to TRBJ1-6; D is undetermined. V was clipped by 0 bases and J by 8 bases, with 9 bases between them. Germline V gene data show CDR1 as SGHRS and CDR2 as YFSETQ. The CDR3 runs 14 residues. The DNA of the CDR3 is TGCGCCAGCAGCTTGGTTGAGGGAGATTCACCCCTCCACTTT. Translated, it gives CASSLVEGDSPLHF.

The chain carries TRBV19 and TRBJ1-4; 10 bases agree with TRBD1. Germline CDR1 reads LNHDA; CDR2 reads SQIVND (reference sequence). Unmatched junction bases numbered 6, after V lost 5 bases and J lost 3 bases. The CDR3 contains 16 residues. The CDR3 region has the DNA TGTGCCAGTAGTTCCGACAGGGGGCTAGCTAATGAAAAACTGTTTTTT. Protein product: CASSSDRGLANEKLFF.

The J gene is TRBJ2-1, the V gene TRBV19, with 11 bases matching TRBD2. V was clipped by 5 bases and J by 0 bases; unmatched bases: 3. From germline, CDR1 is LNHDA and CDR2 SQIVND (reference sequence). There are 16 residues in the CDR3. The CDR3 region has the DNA TGTGCCAGTAGTGTTGGGACTAGCGGCTCCTACAATGAGCAGTTCTTC. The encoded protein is CASSVGTSGSYNEQFF.

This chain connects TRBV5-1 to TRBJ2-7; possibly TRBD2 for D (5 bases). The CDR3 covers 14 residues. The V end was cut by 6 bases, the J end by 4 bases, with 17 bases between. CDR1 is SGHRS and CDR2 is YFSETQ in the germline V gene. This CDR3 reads CASTTDAGSYEQYF. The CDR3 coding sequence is TGCGCCAGCACCACAGACGCGGGTTCGTACGAGCAGTACTTC.

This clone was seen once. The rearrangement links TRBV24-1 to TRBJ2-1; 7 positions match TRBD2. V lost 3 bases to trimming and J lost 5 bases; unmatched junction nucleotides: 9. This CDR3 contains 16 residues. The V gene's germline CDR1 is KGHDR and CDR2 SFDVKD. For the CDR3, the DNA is TGTGCCACCAGTGATCCAGCGGGGTTTTCAAACAATGAGCAGTTCTTC. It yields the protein CATSDPAGFSNNEQFF.

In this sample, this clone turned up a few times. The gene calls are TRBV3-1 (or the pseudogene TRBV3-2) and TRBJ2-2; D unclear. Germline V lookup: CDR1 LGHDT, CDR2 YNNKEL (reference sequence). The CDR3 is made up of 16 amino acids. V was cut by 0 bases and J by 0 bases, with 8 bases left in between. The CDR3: CASSQDYETNTGELFF. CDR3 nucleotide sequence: TGTGCCAGCAGCCAAGATTATGAAACGAACACCGGGGAGCTGTTTTTT.

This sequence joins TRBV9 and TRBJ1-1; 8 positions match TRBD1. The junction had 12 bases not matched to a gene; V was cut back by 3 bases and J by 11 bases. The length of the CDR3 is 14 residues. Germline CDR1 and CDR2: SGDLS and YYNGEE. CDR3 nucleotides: TGTGCCAGCAGCGGACAGGGGATAGGCCGGGGGGCTTTCTTT. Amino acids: CASSGQGIGRGAFF.

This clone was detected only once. The CDR3 nucleotides read TGTGCCAGCAGCGTAACAATGTCCTACGAGCAGTACTTC. Protein: CASSVTMSYEQYF. This chain joins TRBV7-2 and TRBJ2-7; D gene uncertain. Germline-derived CDR1 and CDR2 are SGHTA and FQGNSA. Between the trimmed V and J ends, which lost 5 bases and 1 base, there was a span of 9 bases. This CDR3 region has 13 residues.

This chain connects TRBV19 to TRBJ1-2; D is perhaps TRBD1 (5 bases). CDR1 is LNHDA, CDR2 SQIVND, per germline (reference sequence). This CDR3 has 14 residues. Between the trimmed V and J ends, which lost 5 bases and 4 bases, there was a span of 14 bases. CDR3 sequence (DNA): TGTGCCAGTAGTCCTTCCGGGGCGGTCTATGGCTACACCTTC. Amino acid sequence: CASSPSGAVYGYTF.

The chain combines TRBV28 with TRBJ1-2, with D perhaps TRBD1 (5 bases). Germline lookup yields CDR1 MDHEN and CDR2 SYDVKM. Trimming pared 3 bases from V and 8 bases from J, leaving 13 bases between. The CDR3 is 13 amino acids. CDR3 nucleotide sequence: TGTGCCAGCAGTTTTCTAAGGAAGGGGGGCTACACCTTC. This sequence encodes CASSFLRKGGYTF.

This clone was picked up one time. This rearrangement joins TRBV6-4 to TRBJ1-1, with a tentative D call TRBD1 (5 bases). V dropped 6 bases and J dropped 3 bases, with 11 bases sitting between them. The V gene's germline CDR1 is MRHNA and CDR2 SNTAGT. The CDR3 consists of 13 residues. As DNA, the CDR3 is TGTGCCAGCAGGGATCAGGGTGACACTGAAGCTTTCTTT. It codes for CASRDQGDTEAFF.

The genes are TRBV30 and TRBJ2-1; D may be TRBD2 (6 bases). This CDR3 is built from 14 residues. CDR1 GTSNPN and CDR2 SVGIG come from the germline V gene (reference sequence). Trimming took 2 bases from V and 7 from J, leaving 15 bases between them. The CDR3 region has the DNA TGTGCCTGGAGTTCTTCCGGGGGAATTAATGAGCAGTTCTTC. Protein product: CAWSSSGGINEQFF.

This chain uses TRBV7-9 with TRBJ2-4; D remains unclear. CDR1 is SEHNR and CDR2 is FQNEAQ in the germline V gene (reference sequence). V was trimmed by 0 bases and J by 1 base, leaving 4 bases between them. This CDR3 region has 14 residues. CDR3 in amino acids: CASSLAGAKNIQYF. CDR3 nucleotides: TGTGCCAGCAGCTTAGCAGGGGCCAAAAACATTCAGTACTTC.

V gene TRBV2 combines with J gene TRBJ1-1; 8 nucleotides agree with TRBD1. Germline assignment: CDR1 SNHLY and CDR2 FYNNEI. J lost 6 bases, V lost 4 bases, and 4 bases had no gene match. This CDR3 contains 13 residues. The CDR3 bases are TGTGCCAGCAGTGCTCAGGGGGCGTCTGAAGCTTTCTTT. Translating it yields CASSAQGASEAFF.

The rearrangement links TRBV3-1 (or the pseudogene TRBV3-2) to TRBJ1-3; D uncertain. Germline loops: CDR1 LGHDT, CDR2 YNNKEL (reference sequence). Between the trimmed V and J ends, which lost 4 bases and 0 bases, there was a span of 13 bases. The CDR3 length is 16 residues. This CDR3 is CASSRDRGNSGNTIYF. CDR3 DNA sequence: TGTGCCAGCAGCCGCGACCGAGGCAACTCTGGAAACACCATATATTTT.

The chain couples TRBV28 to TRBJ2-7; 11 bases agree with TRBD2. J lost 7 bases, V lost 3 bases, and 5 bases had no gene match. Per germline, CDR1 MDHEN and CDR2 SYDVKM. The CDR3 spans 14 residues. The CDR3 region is CASSLTSGMREQYF. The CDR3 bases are TGTGCCAGCAGTTTGACTAGCGGGATGAGAGAGCAGTACTTC.